The present TCR beta chain was sequenced within a study of blood T cells in healthy people across ages. A second roughly 6 to 11 cycle PCR used barcoded and J-beta primers. TCRdb passed the 5' RACE reads through MiXCR, listing each CDR3 protein once. The sample includes about 810,000 distinct CDR3 sequences, approximately 35% of them seen just once. Study conclusions and caveats: Fewer expanded clones and more diversity marked long-lived versus aged donors.

Healthy Caucasian individuals from Russia aged about 6 to 90 served as donors. No fewer than 6 million PBMCs went into each sample. CDR1 SGDLS and CDR2 YYNGEE come from the germline V gene. CDR3 length equals 16 residues. With 0 bases clipped from V and 13 bases from J, the junction kept 14 bases outside the gene matches. As regards this clonotype: Antigen: not known.

What was sequenced was blood. The chain employs TRBV9 and TRBJ2-5, with TRBD2 matching 11 bases. This clonotype was sampled from a man younger than 35 in good health. CDR3 nucleotides: TGTGCCAGCAGCGTAGGTAGCGGGGGGGGCAAAAACATTCGGTACTTC. This translates into CASSVGSGGGKNIRYF.